This TCR beta chain appears in the sequencing data of a study of cytomegalovirus exposure and HLA in healthy donors. The CDR3 runs 14 residues. V shed 10 bases and J shed 4 bases, with 19 bases lying between them. Germline V gene lookup returns CDR1 MDHEN and CDR2 SYDVKM. The PCR employed 60 Vbeta primers together with 13 Jbeta primers. Assay used: immunoSEQ multiplex PCR; TCRdb lists only in-frame clones, some missing. This sample's table has 150,000 or so clones. The chain carries TRBV28 and TRBJ1-2; no clear D. This clonotype originated in a man younger than 35 in good health and CMV-seronegative. Sequenced material: PBMCs. The CDR3 bases are TGTGCCACCCAACTACCGGGAGCGGTCTATGGCTACACCTTC. Its protein is CATQLPGAVYGYTF.